One and the same sample provided the 20 T cell receptor beta chains below, sequenced in a study of cytotoxic CD8 clonotypes in ibrutinib-treated CLL. Clones were sequenced by immunoSEQ multiplex PCR, and TCRdb holds only the in-frame ones, with some missing. The data contain just over 65,000 clones, more than 60% of them singletons. The source was PBMCs, collected after 12 months of ibrutinib treatment. Receptors were obtained from a human donor with chronic lymphocytic leukemia.

CDR3 sequence reads: CASSALVGQYF. CDR3 nucleotide sequence: TGTGCCAGCAGTGCGTTGGTTGGGCAGTACTTC. V is TRBV28 and J is TRBJ2-7; unclear D gene. Looked up from germline, CDR1 is MDHEN and CDR2 is SYDVKM. The CDR3 has 11 residues. V was shortened by 5 bases and J by 9 bases, with 11 bases between the two germline ends.

The rearrangement uses TRBV15 and TRBJ2-5; no definite D call. The V gene's germline CDR1 is LNHNV and CDR2 YYDKDF (reference sequence). Trimming removed 4 bases at V and 5 bases at J, with 17 bases between. This CDR3 region has 15 residues. CDR3 residues: CATSTPDGKRETQYF. DNA of the CDR3: TGTGCCACCAGCACACCGGACGGCAAACGGGAGACCCAGTACTTC.

The chain employs TRBV7-2 and TRBJ1-5, with 11 positions matching TRBD1. The junction had 9 bases not matched to a gene; V was cut back by 5 bases and J by 6 bases. The CDR3 sequence is 16 residues long. From germline, CDR1 is SGHTA and CDR2 FQGNSA. In DNA form, the CDR3 reads TGTGCCAGCAGCCTACGGACAGGGGGCGCGGGTCAGCCCCAGCATTTT. Residues: CASSLRTGGAGQPQHF.

The V call is TRBV5-1, the J call TRBJ1-2; D might be TRBD1 (6 bases). This CDR3 contains 15 residues. The germline V and J ends were trimmed by 0 bases and 5 bases, with 14 bases remaining between them. Per the germline V gene, CDR1 is SGHRS and CDR2 is YFSETQ. As DNA, the CDR3 is TGCGCCAGCAGCTTGGATTGGGGGCCTCGATATGGCTACACCTTC. Encoded protein: CASSLDWGPRYGYTF.

This clone showed up just a few times. This chain joins TRBV10-3 and TRBJ1-2; 7 bases align to TRBD1. CDR3 size: 15 residues. Trimming cost V 3 bases and J 10 bases; bases outside gene matches: 14. CDR1 is ENHRY and CDR2 is SYGVKD in the germline V gene. The DNA for the CDR3 is TGTGCCATCAGTGACTTAACAAGACAGGGCGGCCTCTACACCTTC. This encodes CAISDLTRQGGLYTF.

The chain carries TRBV6-6 and TRBJ2-1; D is ambiguous. The V end was cut by 5 bases, the J end by 6 bases, with 11 bases between. The CDR3 runs 13 residues. Germline assignment: CDR1 MNHNY and CDR2 SVGAGI (reference sequence). The CDR3 region is CASSNDWPNEQFF. The CDR3, as DNA: TGTGCCAGCAGTAACGACTGGCCCAATGAGCAGTTCTTC.

The chain recombines TRBV11-2 with TRBJ1-2, with D unresolved. Trimming removed 1 base from V and 2 bases from J, with 14 bases in between. This CDR3 has 16 amino acids. Germline values: CDR1 SGHAT, CDR2 FQNNGV. In nucleotides, the CDR3 is TGTGCCAGCAGCTTAGCGCTAAACGTGGGGAACTATGGCTACACCTTC. Its protein product is CASSLALNVGNYGYTF.

The chain couples TRBV6-6 to TRBJ1-1; no reliable D call. V shed 5 bases and J shed 4 bases, with 14 bases lying between them. The CDR3 totals 14 residues. CDR1 is MNHNY and CDR2 is SVGAGI in the germline V gene (reference sequence). The CDR3, as DNA: TGTGCCAGCAGTCCCATCTCCACTGGCACTGAAGCTTTCTTT. Translation gives CASSPISTGTEAFF.

The CDR3 nucleotides are TGTGCCAGCAGTTCCTCGTGGGGGGGCTCACCCCTCCACTTT. Amino acid sequence: CASSSSWGGSPLHF. The rearrangement joins TRBV6-1 to TRBJ1-6; D might be TRBD1 (6 bases). V lost 5 bases and J lost 10, with 15 bases in between. This CDR3 comprises 14 residues. Germline V gene data show CDR1 as MNHNS and CDR2 as SASEGT.

This clone was found many times. V usage is TRBV5-1 and J usage is TRBJ1-1; D not resolved. Trimming pared 8 bases from V and 1 base from J, leaving 9 bases between. CDR1 and CDR2 from the germline V gene are SGHRS and YFSETQ. The CDR3 runs 12 residues. The CDR3 loop is CASAGGNTEAFF. CDR3 in DNA: TGCGCCAGTGCAGGAGGGAACACTGAAGCTTTCTTT. The whole variable domain, remainder taken from reference TRBV5-1 and TRBJ1-1, is KAGVTQTPRYLIKTRGQQVTLSCSPISGHRSVSWYQQTPGQGLQFLFEYFSETQRNKGNFPGRFSGRQFSNSRSEMNVSTLELGDSALYLCASAGGNTEAFFGQGTRLTVV.

The chain is built from TRBV6-5 and TRBJ1-1; 7 bases agree with TRBD1. Germline V gives CDR1 MNHEY, CDR2 SVGAGI. With V trimmed by 5 bases and J by 1 base, 1 base remained unmatched. CDR3 length equals 13 residues. The CDR3 nucleotides read TGTGCCAGCAGTCGGACAGGGAACACTGAAGCTTTCTTT. Amino acids: CASSRTGNTEAFF.

V and J are TRBV6-1 and TRBJ1-2; 10 bases are shared with TRBD1. Germline CDR1 and CDR2: MNHNS and SASEGT. The CDR3 covers 14 residues. V was pared by 6 bases and J by 7 bases, with 8 bases of the junction left unmatched. The DNA of the CDR3 is TGTGCCAGCAGCCCCGGGACAGGGGTCCGTGGCTACACCTTC. Protein: CASSPGTGVRGYTF.

The rearrangement joins TRBV5-1 to TRBJ2-3; TRBD2 agrees at 14 bases. This CDR3 has 17 amino acids. Germline loops: CDR1 SGHRS, CDR2 YFSETQ. The V and J ends lost 4 bases and 2 bases, in that order; junction bases with no gene match: 6. As DNA, the CDR3 is TGCGCCAGCAGCCCCGGACTAGCGGGGGGAAACACAGATACGCAGTATTTT. Its translation: CASSPGLAGGNTDTQYF.

V usage is TRBV5-1 and J usage is TRBJ1-4, with TRBD1 identical over 7 bases. Per the germline V gene, CDR1 is SGHRS and CDR2 is YFSETQ. This CDR3 contains 15 residues. The trim removed 4 bases at V and 5 bases at J, leaving 8 bases unmatched. The CDR3 loop reads CASSPQQGRNEKLFF. CDR3 coding DNA: TGCGCCAGCAGCCCCCAACAGGGGAGGAATGAAAAACTGTTTTTT.

V usage is TRBV7-3 and J usage is TRBJ2-1; tentative D call: TRBD2 (5 bases). The CDR3 has 14 residues. Per germline, CDR1 SGHTA and CDR2 FQGTGA. With 8 bases removed from V and 8 bases from J, the gap between germline ends came to 19 bases. The CDR3 DNA is TGTGCCAGCGGAGAAGGACCACCTAGCCATGAGCAGTTCTTC. Amino acids: CASGEGPPSHEQFF.

The chain is built from TRBV2 and TRBJ2-1, with 10 bases aligning to TRBD2. In germline, CDR1 is SNHLY, CDR2 FYNNEI. With V trimmed by 4 bases and J by 1 base, 4 bases remained unmatched. CDR3 size: 16 residues. In DNA form, the CDR3 reads TGTGCCAGCAGTGCCCCAGCGGGGGGGTCCTACAATGAGCAGTTCTTC. Translation gives CASSAPAGGSYNEQFF.

The chain combines TRBV10-2 with TRBJ2-2; D could derive from TRBD1 or TRBD2 (6 bases each). This CDR3 comprises 16 residues. Per germline, CDR1 WSHSY and CDR2 SAAADI. V gave up 0 bases and J gave up 6 bases, with 14 bases separating them. The CDR3 bases are TGCGCCAGCAGTGAGTCAACAGGGAGGTTAGCCGGGGAGCTGTTTTTT. Encoded protein: CASSESTGRLAGELFF.

The V call is TRBV5-1, the J call TRBJ2-1; D tentatively reads TRBD1 or TRBD2 (5 bases each). The CDR3 is made up of 15 amino acids. The germline gives CDR1 SGHRS, CDR2 YFSETQ. V dropped 1 base and J dropped 5 bases, with 13 bases sitting between them. This CDR3 reads CASSLLGTNDNEQFF. The CDR3 DNA follows: TGCGCCAGCAGCTTGCTGGGGACGAACGACAATGAGCAGTTCTTC. The whole variable domain, remainder taken from reference TRBV5-1 and TRBJ2-1, is KAGVTQTPRYLIKTRGQQVTLSCSPISGHRSVSWYQQTPGQGLQFLFEYFSETQRNKGNFPGRFSGRQFSNSRSEMNVSTLELGDSALYLCASSLLGTNDNEQFFGPGTRLTVL.

In its sample, this clone was seen a few times. The genes are TRBV6-5 and TRBJ2-7; the D call may be TRBD1 or TRBD2 (5 bases each). The CDR3 has 14 residues. Germline loops: CDR1 MNHEY, CDR2 SVGAGI. V was pared by 9 bases and J by 5 bases, with 20 bases between. CDR3: CASGPPGRPNEQYF. The CDR3 region has the DNA TGTGCCAGTGGGCCCCCGGGACGTCCTAACGAGCAGTACTTC.

This chain joins TRBV7-2 and TRBJ1-2; D might be TRBD1 (5 bases). Deletions cut 1 base from V and 7 bases from J, with 7 bases between. This CDR3 is 12 amino acids long. The germline V gene has CDR1 SGHTA and CDR2 FQGNSA. DNA for the CDR3: TGTGCCAGCAGCTTAGACAGGATTGGCTACACCTTC. It yields the protein CASSLDRIGYTF.